Listed here is a single TCR beta chain. The data were obtained in a study of blood T cell repertoires in COVID-19. Recruitment covered about 26 US areas and drew participants whose ages spanned roughly 18 to 90 years. In assigning cohorts, the study relied on participant-reported clinical history. Before being deemed recovered, Cohort 3 donors had two negative PCRs, clearance, or symptom resolution. Study processing details: Quantification of nucleated cells was approximated via reference gene primer amplification. Generated by immunoSEQ multiplex PCR, the TCRdb table keeps only in-frame clones and is missing some. For V, J and clone size, that table is used; D and trimming come from the DNA. The table has a few hundred thousand clones, roughly four fifths seen once. The sequence derives from a man in his forties or fifties who had recovered from COVID-19. The source material was PBMCs or T cells enriched from blood (not recorded which).

As DNA, the CDR3 is TGTGCCAGTAGTCCCCGGACAGGGGAAGAGACCCAGTACTTC. Translated, it gives CASSPRTGEETQYF. The chain uses TRBV19 and TRBJ2-5; 9 bases agree with TRBD1. The CDR3 has 14 amino acids. Germline CDR1 and CDR2: LNHDA and SQIVND (reference sequence). V was pared by 5 bases and J by 3 bases, with 4 bases of the junction left unmatched. The full variable domain, completed using reference TRBV19 and TRBJ2-5, is DGGITQSPKYLFRKEGQNVTLSCEQNLNHDAMYWYRQDPGQGLRLIYYSQIVNDFQKGDIAEGYSVSREKKESFPLTVTSAQKNPTAFYLCASSPRTGEETQYFGPGTRLLVL.